This T cell receptor (beta chain) is drawn from a study of blood T cell repertoires in COVID-19. Study summary: Samples came from the United States, Italy and Spain, spanning acute and convalescent COVID-19.

This clone was recorded once. Per germline, CDR1 KGHSY and CDR2 FQNENV. The trim removed 4 bases at V and 6 bases at J, leaving 10 bases unmatched. The CDR3 totals 15 residues. Participants reported their clinical history, and cohort assignment relied on those reports. Clones were sequenced by immunoSEQ multiplex PCR, and TCRdb holds only the in-frame ones, with some missing. In the table there are roughly 220,000 clones, approximately 86% of which are singletons. This receptor was identified in a woman between 40 and 50 years old with acute COVID-19. What was sequenced was PBMCs or T cells enriched from blood (not recorded which). The chain is built from TRBV16 and TRBJ1-2; 8 bases map to TRBD1. The CDR3 bases are TGTGCCAGCAGCCGCTTACGGGGACAGGAGGATGGCTACACCTTC. Translation gives CASSRLRGQEDGYTF.